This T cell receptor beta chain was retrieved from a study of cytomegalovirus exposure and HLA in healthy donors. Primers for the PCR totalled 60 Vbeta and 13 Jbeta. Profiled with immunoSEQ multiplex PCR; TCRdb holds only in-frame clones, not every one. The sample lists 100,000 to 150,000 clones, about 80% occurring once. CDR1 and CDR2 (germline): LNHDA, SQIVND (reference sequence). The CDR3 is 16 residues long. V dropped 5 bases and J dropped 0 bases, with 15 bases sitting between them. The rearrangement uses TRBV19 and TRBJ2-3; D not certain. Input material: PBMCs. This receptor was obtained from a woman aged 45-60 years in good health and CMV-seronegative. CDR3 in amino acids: CASSLLGGTSTDTQYF. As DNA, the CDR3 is TGTGCCAGTAGTTTGCTTGGCGGTACTAGCACAGATACGCAGTATTTT.